The entry below gives a single TCR beta chain sequence along with its context. Its antigen remains unidentified. The source of the sample is a study of cytotoxic CD8 clonotypes in ibrutinib-treated CLL. Study as a whole: The authors obtained response samples at a median of around 11 months of treatment, range 6 to 36. Whole-study results and caveats: Clonality was higher at baseline than in age-matched healthy donors and tracked circulating CD8+ T-cell counts. Clonality climbed at ibrutinib response, then dropped toward baseline at progression.

Sequencing was designed to attain a depth spanning 1 in 200,000 to 1 in 1 million T cells. Data came from immunoSEQ multiplex PCR; TCRdb stores just in-frame clones and leaves some out. The profile shows 300,000 or so clones, approximately 67% of them singletons. This TCR was recovered from a human donor with chronic lymphocytic leukemia. The sequences come from PBMCs, collected after 36 months of ibrutinib treatment.

The CDR3 reads CASSSPRRGSTDTQYF. CDR3 nucleotides: TGTGCCAGCAGCTCCCCGCGGCGGGGGAGCACAGATACGCAGTATTTT. This chain links TRBV5-4 with TRBJ2-3, with 7 bases identical to TRBD2. Germline V gives CDR1 SGHNT, CDR2 YYREEE (reference sequence). The CDR3 is 16 residues long. After removal of 3 bases from V and 0 bases from J, the junction contained 7 bases not matched to a gene.